The rows below give T cell receptor beta chains drawn from one sample of a study of blood T cell repertoires in COVID-19. Data came from immunoSEQ multiplex PCR; TCRdb stores just in-frame clones and leaves some out. The data contain 250,000 to 350,000 clones, 80% to 90% of them singletons. Sample: PBMCs or T cells enriched from blood (not recorded which). The receptors stem from a woman under 40 who had recovered from COVID-19. CDR3s include the opening cysteine and the closing phenylalanine or tryptophan. The order of the fields is V gene, CDR3 protein.

V gene: TRBV11-2
CDR3 protein: CASARDSSSGNTIYF

V gene: TRBV28
CDR3 protein: CASSLGTLHQPQHF

V gene: TRBV6-5
CDR3 protein: CASSSSGTADYEQYF

V gene: TRBV19
CDR3 protein: CASSPGVASIGSEQFF

V gene: TRBV9
CDR3 protein: CASSVPLAGGPSDEQFF

V gene: TRBV10-3
CDR3 protein: CAISDREGQPQHF

V gene: TRBV11-2
CDR3 protein: CASSVRGMGYTEAFF

V gene: TRBV5-1
CDR3 protein: CASSLGGGGTEAFF

V gene: TRBV30
CDR3 protein: CAWRGGPGGGQPQHF

V gene: TRBV5-1
CDR3 protein: CASTFSGVSYNEQFF

V gene: TRBV7-8
CDR3 protein: CASSLIPAGAAIRELFF

V gene: TRBV16
CDR3 protein: CASSQPRGFYTF

V gene: TRBV10-3
CDR3 protein: CAIGQNTNTGELFF

V gene: TRBV7-9
CDR3 protein: CASSLGTYILPGNTIYF

V gene: TRBV5-5
CDR3 protein: CASSWTQGVYGYTF

V gene: TRBV15
CDR3 protein: CATSRDSRDTQYF

V gene: TRBV28
CDR3 protein: CASSTGSYNSPLHF

V gene: TRBV5-1
CDR3 protein: CASSLWTSGNLLREQYF

V gene: TRBV5-4
CDR3 protein: CASSRTSARLTDTQYF

V gene: TRBV7-2
CDR3 protein: CASSFGQTQTVEAFF

V gene: TRBV4-2
CDR3 protein: CASSQDRRANYGYTF

V gene: TRBV3-1/TRBV3-2
CDR3 protein: CASSQGDSGNTIYF

V gene: TRBV19
CDR3 protein: CASSKGYNTEAFF

V gene: TRBV5-6
CDR3 protein: CASSPFRGHRETQYF